The clone carrying this TCR beta chain has ten or more counts. Its antigen remains unidentified. V was pared by 1 base and J by 4 bases, with 14 bases between. This CDR3 has 16 residues. Germline assignment: CDR1 LGHNA and CDR2 YNFKEQ. Template switching introduced a universal primer site, and the cDNA bore unique molecular identifiers. TCRdb re-called the 5' RACE reads with MiXCR, one entry per CDR3 protein. The sample holds 700,000 or so distinct CDR3 sequences, less than 10% seen once. The record originates from a study of identical twins. Study observations and caveats: Diverse VJ usage suggested most zero-insertion clonotypes were not invariant T cells. Where out-of-frame alpha sequences were twin-shared, they showed excess low generation probability.

The sample also formed part of further work on yellow fever vaccine responses in identical twins. According to that study: Twins showed a vaccine T cell response that reportedly seemed partly convergent, partly personalized.

The source material was PBMCs. The clonotype comes from a woman aged 18-30 years in good health. The V and J genes are TRBV4-2 and TRBJ2-4; weak D call: TRBD2 (5 bases). The CDR3 nucleotides are TGTGCCAGCAGCCAAGGTCCGACTACCCTAAAAAACATTCAGTACTTC. This codes for CASSQGPTTLKNIQYF.